The 8 T cell receptor beta chains reported below all come from one sample, sequenced in a study of T cells in Graves' hyperthyroidism and ophthalmopathy. What was amplified from RNA transcripts were TCR beta CDR3 regions. The HTBI set primed first-round TCR CDR3 RT-PCR. TCRdb fed the multiplex PCR reads into MiXCR, producing one record per CDR3 protein. The table has 250,000 to 350,000 distinct CDR3 sequences, about a sixth seen once. The material sequenced was blood. The origin of the receptors is a woman aged 60-75 years with Graves' ophthalmopathy.

The J gene is TRBJ2-7, the V gene TRBV5-8; possibly TRBD2 for D (8 bases). The germline gives CDR1 SGHTS, CDR2 YDEGEE. V lost 3 bases, J lost 3 bases, and 13 bases lay in between. The CDR3 covers 14 residues. CDR3 loop: CASSSGGDSYEQYF. The CDR3 nucleotides read TGTGCCAGCAGCTCGGGGGGGGACAGCTACGAGCAGTACTTC.

This clonotype was recorded at least ten times. The V gene is TRBV7-2, the J gene TRBJ1-2; 7 bases are shared with TRBD1. The CDR3 has 14 amino acids. The junction had 10 bases not matched to a gene; V was cut back by 5 bases and J by 7 bases. Germline assignment: CDR1 SGHTA and CDR2 FQGNSA. This CDR3 is CASSQRTTGSGYTF. The DNA for the CDR3 is TGTGCCAGCAGCCAACGAACGACAGGGTCTGGCTACACCTTC.

The chain joins TRBV2 to TRBJ2-1; a weak D match, TRBD2 (6 bases). CDR1 and CDR2 (germline): SNHLY, FYNNEI. The CDR3 has 16 residues. V lost 3 bases and J 0 bases, leaving 12 bases between the germline ends. The chain's CDR3 is CASSDGSGRSYNEQFF. The DNA of the CDR3 is TGTGCCAGCAGTGACGGGAGCGGGCGCTCCTACAATGAGCAGTTCTTC.

This clonotype showed up just a few times. This sequence joins TRBV4-3 and TRBJ2-7, with 10 bases identical to TRBD2. The CDR3 totals 14 residues. Trimming took 4 bases from V and 4 from J; bases not matched to a gene: 4. Per germline, CDR1 LGHNA and CDR2 YSLEER. CDR3 nucleotide sequence: TGCGCCAGCAGCCGAGAGACTAGCGGGTACGAGCAGTACTTC. Protein: CASSRETSGYEQYF.

This clonotype was seen repeatedly, ten times or more. V is TRBV4-2 and J is TRBJ1-5; D uncertain. The CDR3 loop spans 15 amino acids. The germline gives CDR1 LGHNA, CDR2 YNFKEQ. Trimming cost V 2 bases and J 1 base, with 9 bases left between them. In nucleotides, the CDR3 is TGTGCCAGCAGCCAATCGGTACAGAGCAATCAGCCCCAGCATTTT. This sequence encodes CASSQSVQSNQPQHF.

V and J are TRBV6-1 and TRBJ2-7; 12 bases line up with TRBD2. Germline-derived CDR1 and CDR2 are MNHNS and SASEGT. The CDR3 covers 16 residues. V shed 5 bases and J 2 bases; nucleotides not matched to a gene: 7. CDR3 nucleotide sequence: TGTGCCAGCAGTAGGGGGACTAGCGGGTATCCCTACGAGCAGTACTTC. Encoded protein: CASSRGTSGYPYEQYF.

V gene TRBV6-1 combines with J gene TRBJ2-3; D is perhaps TRBD1 (5 bases). Between the trimmed V and J ends, which lost 7 bases and 4 bases, there was a span of 6 bases. The CDR3 sequence is 11 residues long. Germline V gives CDR1 MNHNS, CDR2 SASEGT. CDR3 residues: CASTGPDTQYF. DNA for the CDR3: TGTGCCAGCACAGGGCCAGATACGCAGTATTTT.

This clonotype was recorded many times. The rearrangement links TRBV15 to TRBJ2-1; D ambiguous. The CDR3 is 13 amino acids. With 4 bases removed from V and 4 bases from J, the gap between germline ends came to 8 bases. Germline V gives CDR1 LNHNV, CDR2 YYDKDF (reference sequence). CDR3 residues: CATSKMGYNEQFF. The CDR3, as DNA: TGTGCCACCAGCAAAATGGGGTACAATGAGCAGTTCTTC.